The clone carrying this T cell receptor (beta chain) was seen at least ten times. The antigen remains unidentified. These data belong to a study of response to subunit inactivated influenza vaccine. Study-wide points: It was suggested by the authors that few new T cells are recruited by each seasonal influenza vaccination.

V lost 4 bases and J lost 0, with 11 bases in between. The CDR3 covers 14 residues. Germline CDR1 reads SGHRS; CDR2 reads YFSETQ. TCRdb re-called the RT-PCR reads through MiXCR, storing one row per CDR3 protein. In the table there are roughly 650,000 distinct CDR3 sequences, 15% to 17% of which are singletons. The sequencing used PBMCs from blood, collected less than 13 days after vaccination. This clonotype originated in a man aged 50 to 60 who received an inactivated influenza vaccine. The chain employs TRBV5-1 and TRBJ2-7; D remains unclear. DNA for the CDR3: TGCGCCAGCAGCCTAATCGAAAGCTCCTACGAGCAGTACTTC. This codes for CASSLIESSYEQYF.